Below are 27 T cell receptor beta chains sequenced from a single sample in a study of cytomegalovirus exposure and HLA in healthy donors. The PCR employed 60 Vbeta primers together with 13 Jbeta primers. Sequencing was performed with immunoSEQ multiplex PCR; in TCRdb, only in-frame clones are kept and a portion is missing. The table lists roughly 250,000 clones, roughly two thirds of them singletons. The specimen sequenced was PBMCs. The source is a female donor in good health and CMV-seronegative.

The chain has TRBV18 and TRBJ2-3, with 12 positions matching TRBD2. Germline CDR1 reads KGHSH; CDR2 reads LQKENI. The CDR3 contains 16 residues. The V and J ends lost 5 bases and 0 bases, in that order; junction bases with no gene match: 3. The CDR3 DNA is TGTGCCAGCTCATCAACTAGCGGGAGGAGCACAGATACGCAGTATTTT. Residues: CASSSTSGRSTDTQYF.

This chain connects TRBV27 to TRBJ2-7; TRBD1 matches 7 bases. This CDR3 comprises 14 residues. The trim removed 5 bases at V and 2 bases at J, leaving 6 bases unmatched. Germline V CDR1 and CDR2: MNHEY, SMNVEV (reference sequence). This CDR3 reads CASSVLGTAYEQYF. CDR3 DNA: TGTGCCAGCAGTGTCCTGGGGACAGCCTACGAGCAGTACTTC.

The V and J genes are TRBV30 and TRBJ1-1; weak D call: TRBD1 (5 bases). The CDR3 length is 14 residues. Trimming stripped 3 bases from V and 6 bases from J, with 17 bases between. The germline V gene encodes CDR1 GTSNPN and CDR2 SVGIG (reference sequence). CDR3 protein: CAWRSGDSRSEAFF. The CDR3 bases are TGTGCCTGGAGGTCCGGGGACTCGCGTTCTGAAGCTTTCTTT.

The genes are TRBV2 and TRBJ2-5; possibly TRBD1 for D (5 bases). Judging by the DNA end, TRBJ2-7 fits better; the J call may be wrong. This CDR3 comprises 14 residues. The V gene's germline CDR1 is SNHLY and CDR2 FYNNEI. CDR3 nucleotide sequence: TGTGCCAGCAGACGCCAGGGAAGCTCCTACGAGCAGTACTTC. It is translated as CASRRQGSSYEQYF.

The chain uses TRBV6-5 and TRBJ2-7; 11 bases are a match to TRBD1. Germline loops: CDR1 MNHEY, CDR2 SVGAGI. The trim removed 5 bases at V and 1 base at J, leaving 4 bases unmatched. This CDR3 is built from 15 residues. The DNA for the CDR3 is TGTGCCAGCAGTGGACAGGGGGCTGGATCCTACGAGCAGTACTTC. Its protein is CASSGQGAGSYEQYF.

V usage is TRBV7-9 and J usage is TRBJ2-5; tentatively, D is TRBD1 (5 bases). Per the germline V gene, CDR1 is SEHNR and CDR2 is FQNEAQ (reference sequence). Trimming took 4 bases from V and 3 from J, leaving 12 bases between them. This CDR3 is 14 amino acids long. The CDR3 is CASSSRRGEETQYF. Here the CDR3 DNA reads TGTGCCAGCAGCTCCAGAAGGGGTGAAGAGACCCAGTACTTC.

CDR3 coding DNA: TGTGCCAGCAGCTCCGGAAGAAGGACTAGCGGGAGGACGGGAGAAGAGACCCAGTACTTC. Its translation: CASSSGRRTSGRTGEETQYF. This chain joins TRBV5-4 and TRBJ2-5, with 14 nucleotides matching TRBD2. With V trimmed by 3 bases and J by 3 bases, 16 bases remained unmatched. The CDR3 loop spans 20 amino acids. Germline CDR1 SGHNT, CDR2 YYREEE (reference sequence).

The rearrangement joins TRBV7-3 to TRBJ1-3, with a possible D match to TRBD1 (6 bases). Germline assignment: CDR1 SGHTA and CDR2 FQGTGA. This CDR3 has 18 amino acids. V was clipped by 2 bases and J by 2 bases, with 19 bases between them. The CDR3 DNA follows: TGTGCCAGCAGCTTATACCCCCAACTGACAGGACCTGGAAACACCATATATTTT. It translates to CASSLYPQLTGPGNTIYF.

This clone has a handful of counts. J is TRBJ1-2 and V is TRBV21-1. TRBV21-1 is classified as a pseudogene. CDR3 length: 14 residues. CDR3 amino acids: CASLRRGFRGGYTF. The CDR3 DNA reads TGTGCCAGCCTACGGAGGGGATTTCGCGGTGGCTACACCTTC.

This clone was picked up one time. This rearrangement joins TRBV7-2 to TRBJ2-1; 10 nucleotides match TRBD2. V shed 2 bases and J 7 bases; nucleotides not matched to a gene: 17. There are 19 residues in the CDR3. CDR1 SGHTA and CDR2 FQGNSA come from the germline V gene. The CDR3 bases are TGTGCCAGCAGCTTAATCGTCGGGAGTGCTAGCGGGAGTGGGAATGAGCAGTTCTTC. It specifies CASSLIVGSASGSGNEQFF.

V gene TRBV28 combines with J gene TRBJ1-1, with a possible D match to TRBD1 (5 bases). V lost 7 bases, J lost 4 bases, and 10 bases lay in between. The CDR3 loop spans 12 amino acids. Looked up from germline, CDR1 is MDHEN and CDR2 is SYDVKM. The CDR3 DNA reads as TGTGCCAGCACCCTCGGGGGCACTGAAGCTTTCTTT. Protein: CASTLGGTEAFF.

The chain couples TRBV25-1 to TRBJ2-5; perhaps TRBD1 as D (6 bases). Germline assignment: CDR1 MGHDK and CDR2 SYGVNS. The CDR3 is 16 residues long. V lost 3 bases and J lost 1, with 15 bases in between. CDR3 in amino acids: CASSEKKDSLQETQYF. The CDR3 DNA is TGTGCCAGCAGTGAGAAGAAGGACAGTCTCCAAGAGACCCAGTACTTC.

V gene TRBV7-2 combines with J gene TRBJ1-5; possible D gene TRBD1, 6 bases. The CDR3 totals 15 residues. Trimming left V 5 bases short and J 3 bases short, with 14 bases between. CDR1 is SGHTA, CDR2 FQGNSA, per germline. The CDR3 DNA sequence: TGTGCCAGCAGCGGGGGAGGGGGGTCCAATCAGCCCCAGCATTTT. Protein: CASSGGGGSNQPQHF.

The V gene is TRBV9, the J gene TRBJ2-1; D gene uncertain. The CDR3 is 16 residues long. V lost 0 bases and J 0 bases, leaving 10 bases between the germline ends. Looked up from germline, CDR1 is SGDLS and CDR2 is YYNGEE. CDR3 nucleotide sequence: TGTGCCAGCAGCGTAGCCCGCGATTTCTCCTACAATGAGCAGTTCTTC. This gives the protein CASSVARDFSYNEQFF.

The chain employs TRBV27 and TRBJ1-1; no definite D call. The CDR3 runs 14 residues. Germline lookup yields CDR1 MNHEY and CDR2 SMNVEV (reference sequence). V was clipped by 4 bases and J by 1 base, with 10 bases between them. The DNA for the CDR3 is TGTGCCAGCAGTTCTACCTACGGGAACACTGAAGCTTTCTTT. Protein sequence: CASSSTYGNTEAFF.

This clone appeared once. Germline is not matched at one junction end, which may reflect a read error. The sample contains more than one DNA sequence encoding this CDR3. The CDR3 protein is CASSPRERRNTGELFF. CDR3 coding DNA: TGCGCCAGCAGCCCACGAGAGCGGAGGAACACCGGGGAGCTGTTCTTT. V and J are TRBV5-1 and TRBJ2-2; TRBD2 is a possible D gene (5 bases). Germline CDR1 SGHRS, CDR2 YFSETQ. The CDR3 totals 16 residues. Filled out from reference TRBV5-1 and TRBJ2-2, the complete variable domain reads KAGVTQTPRYLIKTRGQQVTLSCSPISGHRSVSWYQQTPGQGLQFLFEYFSETQRNKGNFPGRFSGRQFSNSRSEMNVSTLELGDSALYLCASSPRERRNTGELFFGEGSRLTVL.

The chain recombines TRBV6-5 with TRBJ1-2; TRBD1 might be the D (6 bases). Trimming stripped 2 bases from V and 1 base from J, with 8 bases between. The CDR3 totals 14 residues. Per the germline V gene, CDR1 is MNHEY and CDR2 is SVGAGI. CDR3 nucleotide sequence: TGTGCCAGCAGTTACGGACAGCTTAACTATGGCTACACCTTC. It is translated as CASSYGQLNYGYTF.

The chain is built from TRBV9 and TRBJ1-2; 10 nucleotides match TRBD1. J lost 5 bases, V lost 1 base, and 2 bases had no gene match. Germline V gene lookup returns CDR1 SGDLS and CDR2 YYNGEE. The CDR3 length is 14 residues. CDR3 sequence: CASSVTGQGYGYTF. The CDR3 nucleotides are TGTGCCAGCAGCGTAACGGGACAGGGGTATGGCTACACCTTC.

The chain recombines TRBV30 with TRBJ1-2; no clear D. CDR1 is GTSNPN, CDR2 SVGIG, per germline (reference sequence). The CDR3 is made up of 13 amino acids. Deletions cut 0 bases from V and 8 bases from J, with 13 bases between. The DNA for the CDR3 is TGTGCCTGGAGTGTTGCCGCTCTAAAGGGCTACACCTTC. The encoded protein is CAWSVAALKGYTF.

This clone was counted only a few times. J is TRBJ2-2 and V is TRBV5-4; TRBD2 matches at 7 bases. This CDR3 contains 18 residues. The germline gives CDR1 SGHNT, CDR2 YYREEE (reference sequence). V was pared by 4 bases and J by 7 bases, with 19 bases of the junction left unmatched. In DNA form, the CDR3 reads TGTGCCAGCAGCACCCGGGACTACCTGGACGATTGGGGCGGGGAGCTGTTTTTT. It encodes CASSTRDYLDDWGGELFF.

As DNA, the CDR3 is TGTGCCAGCAGCCTACGCCCAATGGACAGCCTGGGGGGCTACACCTTC. It yields the protein CASSLRPMDSLGGYTF. The genes are TRBV11-2 and TRBJ1-2; tentatively, D is TRBD1 (6 bases). Trimming stripped 5 bases from V and 8 bases from J, with 24 bases between. Per the germline V gene, CDR1 is SGHAT and CDR2 is FQNNGV. This CDR3 is built from 16 residues. The full variable domain, completed using reference TRBV11-2 and TRBJ1-2, is EAGVAQSPRYKIIEKRQSVAFWCNPISGHATLYWYQQILGQGPKLLIQFQNNGVVDDSQLPKDRFSAERLKGVDSTLKIQPAKLEDSAVYLCASSLRPMDSLGGYTFGSGTRLTVV.

This clone was counted a single time. The V gene is TRBV5-6, the J gene TRBJ2-2; D perhaps matches TRBD1 (5 bases). This CDR3 region has 13 residues. The germline V gene has CDR1 SGHDT and CDR2 YYEEEE. The V gene lost 0 bases and the J gene lost 6 bases, with 6 bases spanning the gap. The CDR3 loop is CASSLGGPGELFF. CDR3 sequence (DNA): TGTGCCAGCAGCTTGGGGGGCCCCGGGGAGCTGTTTTTT.

The CDR3 region has the DNA TGCAGCGCCTGGGGTGGACAGACTGAAGCTTTCTTT. Residues: CSAWGGQTEAFF. The chain combines TRBV29-1 with TRBJ1-1, with D perhaps matching TRBD1 (6 bases). The ends were cut back, 7 bases at V and 5 bases at J, with 14 bases in the middle. Germline values: CDR1 SQVTM, CDR2 ANQGSEA. The CDR3 is made up of 12 amino acids.

J is TRBJ2-7 and V is TRBV2, with TRBD2 as a possible D gene (6 bases). CDR1 is SNHLY and CDR2 is FYNNEI in the germline V gene. This CDR3 contains 14 residues. V was clipped by 6 bases and J by 1 base, with 13 bases between them. The CDR3 DNA reads as TGTGCCAGCAGGATCGGGAGTCGGTCCTACGAGCAGTACTTC. Protein sequence: CASRIGSRSYEQYF.

This clone was seen just once. V and J are TRBV2 and TRBJ2-1; 7 nucleotides match TRBD2. Germline lookup yields CDR1 SNHLY and CDR2 FYNNEI. The V segment lost 4 bases and the J segment 2 bases; nucleotides outside the gene matches: 2. CDR3 size: 14 residues. The CDR3 loop is CASSAGGTYNEQFF. CDR3 DNA: TGTGCCAGCAGTGCCGGGGGGACCTACAATGAGCAGTTCTTC.

The rearrangement joins TRBV30 to TRBJ2-1; D gene uncertain. The CDR3 is 11 amino acids. Germline V gene data show CDR1 as GTSNPN and CDR2 as SVGIG (reference sequence). V was clipped by 4 bases and J by 12 bases, with 13 bases between them. The CDR3 DNA reads TGTGCCTGGAAAACGAATGAGTGGCAGTTCTTC. Amino acids: CAWKTNEWQFF.

The chain carries TRBV19 and TRBJ1-1, with 11 bases lining up with TRBD1. CDR3 length: 15 amino acids. The J segment lost 4 bases and the V segment lost 2 bases, leaving 3 bases of the junction unmatched. The germline gives CDR1 LNHDA, CDR2 SQIVND (reference sequence). The chain's CDR3 is CASSIRGQGGTEAFF. CDR3 in DNA: TGTGCCAGTAGTATACGGGGACAGGGGGGCACTGAAGCTTTCTTT. The full variable domain, its missing parts supplied by reference TRBV19 and TRBJ1-1, is DGGITQSPKYLFRKEGQNVTLSCEQNLNHDAMYWYRQDPGQGLRLIYYSQIVNDFQKGDIAEGYSVSREKKESFPLTVTSAQKNPTAFYLCASSIRGQGGTEAFFGQGTRLTVV.